This entry lists 26 T cell receptor beta chains sequenced from one sample in a study of blood T cell repertoires in COVID-19. The method was immunoSEQ multiplex PCR; TCRdb's version includes in-frame clones alone and lacks a portion of them. The repertoire has about 340,000 clones, around 91% of them found once; the top ten carry more than 3%. Sequencing was carried out using peripheral blood. All receptors come from a young woman who had recovered from COVID-19.

V and J are TRBV6-5 and TRBJ2-3; a weak D match, TRBD2 (5 bases). Germline CDR1 MNHEY, CDR2 SVGAGI. This CDR3 is built from 13 residues. Trimming cost V 4 bases and J 4 bases, with 9 bases left between them. The CDR3 nucleotides read TGTGCCAGCAGTTCCTTGCGGGCAGATACGCAGTATTTT. Amino acid sequence: CASSSLRADTQYF.

V usage is TRBV6-2 or TRBV6-3 and J usage is TRBJ2-1, with a possible D match to TRBD1 (5 bases). Germline-derived CDR1 and CDR2 are MNHEY and SVGEGT. This CDR3 is 12 amino acids long. Between the trimmed V and J ends, which lost 4 bases and 9 bases, there was a span of 10 bases. The DNA of the CDR3 is TGTGCCAGCAGTTTCAGGCAGGGTGAGCAGTTCTTC. Its protein product is CASSFRQGEQFF.

This rearrangement joins TRBV19 to TRBJ2-6, with a weak D call TRBD1 (6 bases). V lost 6 bases and J lost 4, with 10 bases in between. There are 14 residues in the CDR3. The germline gives CDR1 LNHDA, CDR2 SQIVND (reference sequence). CDR3 region: CASRQGSGANVLTF. The DNA of the CDR3 is TGTGCCAGTAGACAGGGTTCCGGGGCCAACGTCCTGACTTTC.

CDR3 loop: CASSFDRFSSTDTQYF. CDR3 bases: TGTGCCAGCAGCTTTGACAGGTTTTCTAGCACAGATACGCAGTATTTT. The gene calls are TRBV7-2 and TRBJ2-3; tentative D call: TRBD1 (6 bases). Looked up from germline, CDR1 is SGHTA and CDR2 is FQGNSA. This CDR3 contains 16 residues. Trimming took off 3 bases at V and 0 bases at J, with 13 bases between the two ends.

The V gene is TRBV6-2 or TRBV6-3, the J gene TRBJ1-2, with 9 bases aligning to TRBD1. Germline assignment: CDR1 MNHEY and CDR2 SVGEGT. This CDR3 spans 14 amino acids. Trimming removed 5 bases from V and 4 bases from J; junction bases left unmatched: 5. The CDR3: CASSGQGTGYGYTF. The CDR3 DNA reads TGTGCCAGCAGTGGACAGGGGACCGGCTATGGCTACACCTTC.

This chain connects TRBV9 to TRBJ2-2; 7 nucleotides agree with TRBD2. This CDR3 is built from 14 residues. Germline V gene lookup returns CDR1 SGDLS and CDR2 YYNGEE. Trimming took 4 bases from V and 2 from J; bases not matched to a gene: 2. The CDR3: CASSPGLNTGELFF. The CDR3 region has the DNA TGTGCCAGCAGCCCGGGACTAAACACCGGGGAGCTGTTTTTT.

V gene TRBV3-1 (or the pseudogene TRBV3-2) combines with J gene TRBJ2-2; a weak D match, TRBD2 (5 bases). CDR3 length: 15 amino acids. Per the germline V gene, CDR1 is LGHDT and CDR2 is YNNKEL (reference sequence). Trimming took 5 bases from V and 4 from J, leaving 14 bases between them. CDR3 DNA: TGTGCCAGCAGCTCCGGGGAGCGGCTCACCGGGGAGCTGTTTTTT. The encoded protein is CASSSGERLTGELFF.

The chain couples TRBV11-3 to TRBJ1-6; no reliable D call. Germline V gives CDR1 SGHNT, CDR2 YENEEA. The CDR3 loop spans 13 amino acids. The V gene lost 5 bases and the J gene lost 8 bases, with 10 bases spanning the gap. For the CDR3, the DNA is TGTGCCAGCAGCCCACAGTGGGATTCACCCCTCCACTTT. Amino acids: CASSPQWDSPLHF.

The chain combines TRBV27 with TRBJ2-3; the match to TRBD2 covers 15 bases. Germline V gene sequence: CDR1 MNHEY, CDR2 SMNVEV (reference sequence). This CDR3 is built from 17 residues. The V gene end was trimmed by 6 bases and the J gene end by 6 bases; junction bases not matched to a gene: 10. CDR3 in amino acids: CASRTLGLAGGLDTQYF. CDR3 coding DNA: TGTGCCAGCAGGACCCTGGGACTAGCGGGAGGTCTGGATACGCAGTATTTT.

The chain recombines TRBV23-1 with TRBJ1-1, with D perhaps TRBD1 (5 bases). TRBV23-1 is filed as an ORF, its function uncertain. The CDR3 is 13 amino acids. In DNA, the CDR3 is TGCGCGCGTCATGGACAACGGAACACTGAAGCTTTCTTT. This translates into CARHGQRNTEAFF.

This clone was recorded once. This chain connects TRBV5-5 to TRBJ2-5; 10 bases fit TRBD1. Trimming at V came to 4 bases and at J to 5 bases, leaving 8 bases not matched to a gene. The CDR3 spans 15 residues. CDR1 and CDR2 (germline): SGHKS, YYEKEE (reference sequence). The CDR3 nucleotides are TGTGCCAGCAGCCCAACGGGACAGGGGTTGGAGACCCAGTACTTC. This translates into CASSPTGQGLETQYF.

V gene TRBV19 combines with J gene TRBJ2-5; 7 positions match TRBD1. This CDR3 is 14 amino acids long. Germline V gene sequence: CDR1 LNHDA, CDR2 SQIVND (reference sequence). V was clipped by 2 bases and J by 4 bases; unmatched bases: 4. In nucleotides, the CDR3 is TGTGCCAGTAGTATAAGGGGGCGCGGAGAGACCCAGTACTTC. This gives the protein CASSIRGRGETQYF.

V is TRBV15 and J is TRBJ2-3, with 9 bases lining up with TRBD2. This CDR3 is built from 18 residues. Germline V gene sequence: CDR1 LNHNV, CDR2 YYDKDF (reference sequence). V dropped 1 base and J dropped 0; count of bases not matched to a gene: 8. CDR3 nucleotide sequence: TGTGCCACCAGCAGAGCGGTGGGACTAGCAGTTAGCACAGATACGCAGTATTTT. This codes for CATSRAVGLAVSTDTQYF. The full variable domain, in which reference TRBV15 and TRBJ2-3 provide the parts outside the CDR3, is DAMVIQNPRYQVTQFGKPVTLSCSQTLNHNVMYWYQQKSSQAPKLLFHYYDKDFNNEADTPDNFQSRRPNTSFCFLDIRSPGLGDTAMYLCATSRAVGLAVSTDTQYFGPGTRLTVL.

The chain uses TRBV28 and TRBJ2-7; 7 nucleotides match TRBD1. CDR3 length: 12 amino acids. The ends lost 9 bases at V and 3 bases at J; junction bases unmatched: 5. Looked up from germline, CDR1 is MDHEN and CDR2 is SYDVKM. CDR3 region: CASSRGYYEQYV. In DNA form, the CDR3 reads TGTGCCAGTTCCAGGGGGTACTACGAGCAGTACGTC.

V and J are TRBV19 and TRBJ2-5; the match to TRBD1 covers 9 bases. The J segment lost 4 bases and the V segment lost 5 bases, leaving 11 bases of the junction unmatched. Germline V gene data show CDR1 as LNHDA and CDR2 as SQIVND (reference sequence). CDR3 length: 16 amino acids. CDR3 in DNA: TGTGCCAGTAGTCCTCGGGACAGGGAAGGGGCAGAGACCCAGTACTTC. The encoded protein is CASSPRDREGAETQYF.

The chain employs TRBV12-5 and TRBJ2-3; 10 nucleotides agree with TRBD2. CDR1 is LGHNT and CDR2 is FRNRAP in the germline V gene. Losses at the gene ends were 6 bases for V and 2 bases for J; bases not matched to a gene: 8. The CDR3 is 16 residues long. The CDR3 here is CASGRSAGGVTDTQYF. CDR3 nucleotide sequence: TGTGCTAGTGGAAGATCAGCGGGAGGGGTCACAGATACGCAGTATTTT.

The rearrangement joins TRBV2 to TRBJ2-5; D ambiguous. V was cut by 4 bases and J by 5 bases, with 8 bases left in between. The CDR3 totals 12 residues. The V gene's germline CDR1 is SNHLY and CDR2 FYNNEI. The CDR3 coding sequence is TGTGCCAGCAGTGTAAGTGCGGAGACCCAGTACTTC. It yields the protein CASSVSAETQYF. The whole variable domain, remainder taken from reference TRBV2 and TRBJ2-5, is EPEVTQTPSHQVTQMGQEVILRCVPISNHLYFYWYRQILGQKVEFLVSFYNNEISEKSEIFDDQFSVERPDGSNFTLKIRSTKLEDSAMYFCASSVSAETQYFGPGTRLLVL.

The chain recombines TRBV19 with TRBJ1-6; 8 positions match TRBD1. This CDR3 has 16 amino acids. The junction had 7 bases not matched to a gene; V was cut back by 1 base and J by 8 bases. Germline V gene sequence: CDR1 LNHDA, CDR2 SQIVND (reference sequence). In DNA, the CDR3 is TGTGCCAGTAGTATAGTGAGGGACAGGCAAGATTCACCCCTCCACTTT. This encodes CASSIVRDRQDSPLHF.

V gene TRBV6-2 or TRBV6-3 combines with J gene TRBJ2-1, with TRBD2 matching 9 bases. Germline V gives CDR1 MNHEY, CDR2 SVGEGT. After removal of 3 bases from V and 6 bases from J, the junction contained 9 bases not matched to a gene. This CDR3 is built from 16 residues. CDR3 in amino acids: CASSYPSSGTSNEQFF. The CDR3 bases are TGTGCCAGCAGTTATCCCTCTAGCGGGACCTCCAATGAGCAGTTCTTC.

This chain links TRBV11-3 with TRBJ2-5; D unclear. Between the trimmed V and J ends, which lost 5 bases and 5 bases, there was a span of 15 bases. The CDR3 is 14 residues long. CDR1 and CDR2 (germline): SGHNT, YENEEA. The CDR3 DNA reads TGTGCCAGCAGCGCAGACGGGTCTCGGGAGACCCAGTACTTC. Amino acids: CASSADGSRETQYF.

The rearrangement links TRBV30 to TRBJ1-5, with TRBD1 matching 9 bases. Germline V lookup: CDR1 GTSNPN, CDR2 SVGIG (reference sequence). Germline trimming cut 5 bases from V and 0 bases from J; bases unmatched to any gene: 8. The CDR3 consists of 16 residues. The CDR3 sequence is CAWGPPGQGSNQPQHF. In DNA form, the CDR3 reads TGTGCCTGGGGACCTCCGGGACAGGGTAGCAATCAGCCCCAGCATTTT.

The rearrangement joins TRBV25-1 to TRBJ1-1, with a possible D match to TRBD1 (5 bases). CDR3 length: 15 residues. The V and J ends lost 7 bases and 3 bases respectively, with 18 bases between them. Germline assignment: CDR1 MGHDK and CDR2 SYGVNS. The CDR3 protein is CASTPWGREDTEAFF. CDR3 nucleotide sequence: TGTGCCAGCACCCCATGGGGCAGGGAAGACACTGAAGCTTTCTTT.

The J gene is TRBJ2-1, the V gene TRBV6-5; weak D call: TRBD2 (6 bases). This CDR3 has 15 residues. CDR1 MNHEY and CDR2 SVGAGI come from the germline V gene. Trimming took 2 bases from V and 10 from J, leaving 18 bases between them. The CDR3 bases are TGTGCCAGCAGTTACGCAGCGGGCCGTACAAACGAGCAGTTCTTC. Its translation: CASSYAAGRTNEQFF.

The chain uses TRBV21-1 and TRBJ2-2; TRBD1 is taken as the D call from the table, unchecked against the DNA. TRBV21-1 corresponds to a pseudogene. CDR3 length: 20 amino acids. The CDR3 loop reads CASSKASRTGGGPVSGELFF. Here the CDR3 DNA reads TGTGCCAGCAGCAAAGCTTCCCGGACAGGGGGGGGACCAGTCTCCGGGGAGCTGTTTTTT.

The gene calls are TRBV5-1 and TRBJ2-3, with TRBD2 matching over 13 bases. Germline lookup yields CDR1 SGHRS and CDR2 YFSETQ. CDR3 size: 15 residues. Trimming removed 4 bases from V and 4 bases from J; junction bases left unmatched: 3. The CDR3 DNA sequence: TGCGCCAGCAGCCCTGGACTAGCGGGAGCAGATACGCAGTATTTT. This sequence encodes CASSPGLAGADTQYF.

The chain carries TRBV5-8 and TRBJ2-4; D possibly corresponds to TRBD2 (5 bases). This CDR3 has 16 amino acids. CDR1 and CDR2 from the germline V gene are SGHTS and YDEGEE. Trimming took off 5 bases at V and 0 bases at J, with 15 bases between the two ends. This CDR3 reads CASSTRRLLAKNIQYF. The CDR3 coding sequence is TGTGCCAGCAGTACTAGACGATTACTAGCCAAAAACATTCAGTACTTC. The full variable domain, completed using reference TRBV5-8 and TRBJ2-4, is EAGVTQSPTHLIKTRGQQATLRCSPISGHTSVYWYQQALGLGLQFLLWYDEGEERNRGNFPPRFSGRQFPNYSSELNVNALELEDSALYLCASSTRRLLAKNIQYFGAGTRLSVL.